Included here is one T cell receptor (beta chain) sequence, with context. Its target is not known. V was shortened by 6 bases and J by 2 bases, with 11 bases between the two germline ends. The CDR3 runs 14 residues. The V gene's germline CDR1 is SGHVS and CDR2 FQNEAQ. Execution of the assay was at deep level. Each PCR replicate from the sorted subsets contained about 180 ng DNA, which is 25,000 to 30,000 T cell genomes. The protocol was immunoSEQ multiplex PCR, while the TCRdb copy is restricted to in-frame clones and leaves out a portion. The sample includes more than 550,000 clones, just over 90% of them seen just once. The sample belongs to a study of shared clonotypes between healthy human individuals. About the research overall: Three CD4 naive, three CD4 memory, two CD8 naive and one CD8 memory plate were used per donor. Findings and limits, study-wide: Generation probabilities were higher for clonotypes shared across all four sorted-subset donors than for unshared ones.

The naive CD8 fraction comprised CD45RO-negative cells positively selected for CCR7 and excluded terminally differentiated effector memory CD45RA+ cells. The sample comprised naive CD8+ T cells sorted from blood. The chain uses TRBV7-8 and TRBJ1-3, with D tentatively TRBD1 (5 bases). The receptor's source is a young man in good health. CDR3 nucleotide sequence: TGTGCCAGCAGACCAGGGTCCACTGGAAACACCATATATTTT. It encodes CASRPGSTGNTIYF.